Each of the 21 T cell receptor beta chains below was sequenced from the same sample in a study of radiotherapy plus CTLA-4 blockade in lung cancer. Here immunoSEQ multiplex PCR was the method, and the copy in TCRdb shows in-frame clones only, minus some. The profile shows around 110,000 clones, 90% of them singletons. Sequenced here: peripheral blood, sampled from a patient treated with radiotherapy plus ipilimumab. All receptors come from a human donor with non-small cell lung cancer that progressed on radiotherapy plus ipilimumab.

V is TRBV18 and J is TRBJ1-1; tentatively, D is TRBD1 (5 bases). Germline assignment: CDR1 KGHSH and CDR2 LQKENI. With 3 bases removed from V and 2 bases from J, the gap between germline ends came to 16 bases. The CDR3 totals 16 residues. In DNA, the CDR3 is TGTGCCAGCTCACCCGTGGACACGAAGATAAACACTGAAGCTTTCTTT. As protein: CASSPVDTKINTEAFF.

The chain links TRBV2 to TRBJ2-7, with D possibly being TRBD1 (5 bases). Germline CDR1 SNHLY, CDR2 FYNNEI. This CDR3 region has 15 residues. V was cut by 7 bases and J by 1 base, with 17 bases left in between. CDR3 coding DNA: TGTGCCAGCAACCATGTGGGGCCTACTTCCTACGAGCAGTACTTC. This encodes CASNHVGPTSYEQYF.

The chain recombines TRBV6-5 with TRBJ2-2, with D possibly being TRBD2 (6 bases). The CDR3 spans 12 residues. CDR1 and CDR2 from the germline V gene are MNHEY and SVGAGI. V lost 6 bases, J lost 5 bases, and 7 bases lay in between. The CDR3 region has the DNA TGTGCCAGCAGCCGGGAGACCGGGGAGCTGTTTTTT. Translating it yields CASSRETGELFF.

The J gene is TRBJ2-5, the V gene TRBV10-3; TRBD1 or TRBD2 may be the D gene (6 bases each). The CDR3 sequence is 13 residues long. The V gene's germline CDR1 is ENHRY and CDR2 SYGVKD. V gave up 9 bases and J gave up 5 bases, with 16 bases separating them. CDR3 coding DNA: TGTGCCATAGGGGGGAGTGCCCGTGAGACCCAGTACTTC. This translates into CAIGGSARETQYF.

This chain links TRBV7-9 with TRBJ2-7; D may be TRBD1 (6 bases). The CDR3 totals 15 residues. CDR1 SEHNR and CDR2 FQNEAQ come from the germline V gene (reference sequence). The V end lost 3 bases, the J end lost 5 bases, and 17 bases lay between the germline ends. The CDR3 region has the DNA TGTGCCAGCAGCTTGGGCAGGGGTCCGTTCGACGAGCAGTACTTC. Protein product: CASSLGRGPFDEQYF. Full variable domain (outside the CDR3, taken from reference TRBV7-9 and TRBJ2-7): DTGVSQNPRHKITKRGQNVTFRCDPISEHNRLYWYRQTLGQGPEFLTYFQNEAQLEKSRLLSDRFSAERPKGSFSTLEIQRTEQGDSAMYLCASSLGRGPFDEQYFGPGTRLTVT.

The J gene is TRBJ2-3, the V gene TRBV18; D not resolved. The germline V and J ends were trimmed by 6 bases and 4 bases, with 8 bases remaining between them. This CDR3 has 12 residues. Germline V CDR1 and CDR2: KGHSH, LQKENI. The CDR3 bases are TGTGCCAGCTCGGACCGATCAGATACGCAGTATTTT. Translation: CASSDRSDTQYF.

The rearrangement uses TRBV6-5 and TRBJ2-7; D is perhaps TRBD2 (5 bases). This CDR3 is built from 12 residues. Germline values: CDR1 MNHEY, CDR2 SVGAGI. V lost 2 bases and J lost 6, with 8 bases in between. CDR3 in DNA: TGTGCCAGCAGTTACGAGGGAAGCGAGCAGTACTTC. Its protein product is CASSYEGSEQYF.

V gene TRBV14 combines with J gene TRBJ2-1; the D is unclear. The germline CDR1 and CDR2 sequences are SGHDN and FVKESK. V lost 4 bases and J 5 bases, leaving 9 bases between the germline ends. This CDR3 is built from 13 residues. CDR3 residues: CASSPRRNNEQFF. CDR3 in DNA: TGTGCCAGCAGCCCTCGCCGGAACAATGAGCAGTTCTTC.

The rearrangement links TRBV18 to TRBJ1-1; D remains ambiguous. Looked up from germline, CDR1 is KGHSH and CDR2 is LQKENI. The CDR3 is 15 amino acids. V lost 0 bases and J 0 bases, leaving 8 bases between the germline ends. The CDR3 loop is CASSPPEGLNTEAFF. CDR3 bases: TGTGCCAGCTCACCACCCGAGGGCTTGAACACTGAAGCTTTCTTT. The full variable domain, with the rest looked up from reference TRBV18 and TRBJ1-1, is NAGVMQNPRHLVRRRGQEARLRCSPMKGHSHVYWYRQLPEEGLKFMVYLQKENIIDESGMPKERFSAEFPKEGPSILRIQQVVRGDSAAYFCASSPPEGLNTEAFFGQGTRLTVV.

The V and J genes are TRBV19 and TRBJ2-2, with 7 bases matching TRBD2. Germline CDR1 and CDR2: LNHDA and SQIVND (reference sequence). The ends lost 5 bases at V and 6 bases at J; junction bases unmatched: 15. CDR3 length: 17 amino acids. CDR3 nucleotides: TGTGCCAGTAGTGGAGGGCCTAGCGGCCGTGGGGCCGGGGAGCTGTTTTTT. Protein sequence: CASSGGPSGRGAGELFF.

The rearrangement joins TRBV9 to TRBJ2-2; 10 positions match TRBD2. The ends lost 3 bases at V and 3 bases at J; junction bases unmatched: 11. The CDR3 has 18 residues. CDR1 and CDR2 (germline): SGDLS, YYNGEE. In DNA, the CDR3 is TGTGCCAGCAGCGCCCGGTCTAGCGGGAGTGTTGACACCGGGGAGCTGTTTTTT. Translating gives CASSARSSGSVDTGELFF.

J is TRBJ2-3 and V is TRBV7-9; TRBD2 agrees at 9 bases. Germline CDR1 reads SEHNR; CDR2 reads FQNEAQ (reference sequence). CDR3 length: 16 residues. J lost 0 bases, V lost 5 bases, and 6 bases had no gene match. In nucleotides, the CDR3 is TGTGCCAGCAGCCTAAGACTAGCGGCTAGCACAGATACGCAGTATTTT. Protein sequence: CASSLRLAASTDTQYF.

The gene calls are TRBV6-6 and TRBJ1-5; D is ambiguous. The CDR3 extends over 14 amino acids. Between the trimmed V and J ends, which lost 7 bases and 7 bases, there was a span of 17 bases. Looked up from germline, CDR1 is MNHNY and CDR2 is SVGAGI (reference sequence). Written as DNA, the CDR3 is TGTGCCAGCATCTTACGAGAGGGTGGACAGCCCCAGCATTTT. Translated, it gives CASILREGGQPQHF.

V gene TRBV18 combines with J gene TRBJ2-3; D might be TRBD1 (5 bases). The germline V gene has CDR1 KGHSH and CDR2 LQKENI. The CDR3 is 14 residues long. V dropped 4 bases and J dropped 2 bases, with 10 bases sitting between them. The CDR3 sequence is CASSRGQVTDTQYF. CDR3 coding DNA: TGTGCCAGCTCACGCGGACAAGTCACAGATACGCAGTATTTT.

The chain couples TRBV4-2 to TRBJ2-5; 7 nucleotides match TRBD1. The J segment lost 5 bases and the V segment lost 1 base, leaving 7 bases of the junction unmatched. The CDR3 contains 15 residues. Germline lookup yields CDR1 LGHNA and CDR2 YNFKEQ. CDR3 nucleotide sequence: TGTGCCAGCAGCCAAGCTTGGGACAGACAGGAGACCCAGTACTTC. Translation gives CASSQAWDRQETQYF.

The rearrangement uses TRBV19 and TRBJ1-2; weak D call: TRBD1 (6 bases). Germline assignment: CDR1 LNHDA and CDR2 SQIVND (reference sequence). The V end lost 1 base, the J end lost 3 bases, and 18 bases lay between the germline ends. The CDR3 contains 17 residues. This CDR3 reads CASSIVVAVRGDYGYTF. DNA for the CDR3: TGTGCCAGTAGTATAGTAGTTGCCGTCAGGGGTGACTATGGCTACACCTTC.

The chain recombines TRBV28 with TRBJ2-1; D possibly corresponds to TRBD2 (6 bases). The CDR3 runs to 15 residues. Looked up from germline, CDR1 is MDHEN and CDR2 is SYDVKM. V lost 5 bases and J 7 bases, leaving 18 bases between the germline ends. The CDR3 spells CASSPPGLRRNEQFF. DNA of the CDR3: TGTGCCAGCAGTCCCCCGGGACTCCGGCGGAATGAGCAGTTCTTC.

This clone was recorded once. This chain connects TRBV7-9 to TRBJ2-6, with unresolved D. The CDR3 runs to 15 residues. V lost 5 bases and J 1 base, leaving 9 bases between the germline ends. Germline V CDR1 and CDR2: SEHNR, FQNEAQ (reference sequence). Here the CDR3 DNA reads TGTGCCAGCAGCCTTTACACGTCTGGGGCCAACGTCCTGACTTTC. It codes for CASSLYTSGANVLTF.

The V gene is TRBV18, the J gene TRBJ1-2; a weak D match, TRBD1 (5 bases). This CDR3 is 15 amino acids long. Trimming cost V 5 bases and J 2 bases, with 15 bases left between them. Germline-derived CDR1 and CDR2 are KGHSH and LQKENI. In nucleotides, the CDR3 is TGTGCCAGCTCATCGCAGGTCCGGGGCAACTATGGCTACACCTTC. Encoded protein: CASSSQVRGNYGYTF.

J is TRBJ1-2 and V is TRBV4-1; D gene unclear. Per germline, CDR1 MGHRA and CDR2 YSYEKL. Trimming took off 0 bases at V and 6 bases at J, with 8 bases between the two ends. The CDR3 loop spans 13 amino acids. The CDR3 reads CASSQDRLDGYTF. In DNA, the CDR3 is TGCGCCAGCAGCCAAGACAGGTTAGATGGCTACACCTTC.

In this sample, this clone turned up once. This chain connects TRBV5-1 to TRBJ2-5; no clear D. Between the trimmed V and J ends, which lost 5 bases and 5 bases, there was a span of 16 bases. The CDR3 is made up of 14 amino acids. Germline CDR1 SGHRS, CDR2 YFSETQ. The CDR3 loop reads CASSQGGVLETQYF. The CDR3 DNA sequence: TGCGCCAGCAGTCAAGGCGGTGTCCTCGAGACCCAGTACTTC.